This T cell receptor beta chain was documented in a study of T cell repertoires and Cas9 in healthy adults listed by TCRdb under 2018. Broadly, across the study: Within the CD4 and CD8 compartments, SpCas9-reactive T cells were assessed for multi-effector potency, cytotoxicity and lineage determination. This study looked at whether people already carry T cell immunity to the Streptococcus pyogenes Cas9 nuclease (SpCas9), the enzyme used in CRISPR gene editing. Broader findings and caveats from the paper: SpCas9-reactive regulatory T cells were reported to mitigate proliferation and function of SpCas9-reactive effector T cells in vitro.

The CDR1 and CDR2 encoded by the germline V gene are SNHLY and FYNNEI. Trimming removed 6 bases from V and 2 bases from J; the gene matches leave 11 bases unexplained. Including the terminal cysteine and phenylalanine, the CDR3 comprises 16 residues. Here the CDR3 DNA is all that survives: 48 bases in frame from base 1. As for this clone: Its antigen is currently not known. It has no much larger one-base neighbor in the sample; base qualities were not kept.

Donors were healthy humans. The library was generated by the immunoSEQ multiplex PCR assay. This is the immuneACCESS table as TCRdb keeps it, with only in-frame sequences that have V and J called. A part of the clones is gone; compared with another copy, unresolved V genes explain less than half, and the rest is unexplained. Present in this sample are tens of thousands of clones, about 90% of which were seen just once. The ten largest make up under 2% of the sample. Here the chain combines TRBV2 and TRBJ1-2; TRBD1 fits 8 bases in the junction. This clonotype was sampled from a human donor in good health. Sequencing was carried out using CD4+ effector T cells (CD127+, CD25-, CD137-, CD154-) from PBMCs; culture status not recorded. The CDR3 region: CASRGQGGGGNYGYTF. In nucleotides, the sequence is TGTGCCAGCAGAGGACAGGGAGGAGGCGGCAACTATGGCTACACCTTC.